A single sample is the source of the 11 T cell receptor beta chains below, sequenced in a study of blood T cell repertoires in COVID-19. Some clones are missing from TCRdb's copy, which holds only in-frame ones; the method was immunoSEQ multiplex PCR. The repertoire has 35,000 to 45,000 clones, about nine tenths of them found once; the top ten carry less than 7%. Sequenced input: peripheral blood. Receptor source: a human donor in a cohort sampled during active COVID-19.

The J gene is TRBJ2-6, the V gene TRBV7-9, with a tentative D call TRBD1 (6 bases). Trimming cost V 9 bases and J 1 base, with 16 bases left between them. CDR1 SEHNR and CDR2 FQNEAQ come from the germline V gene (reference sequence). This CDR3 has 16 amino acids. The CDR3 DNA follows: TGTGCCAGTCCTCCAACAGGGTTGTCTGGGGCCAACGTCCTGACTTTC. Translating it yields CASPPTGLSGANVLTF.

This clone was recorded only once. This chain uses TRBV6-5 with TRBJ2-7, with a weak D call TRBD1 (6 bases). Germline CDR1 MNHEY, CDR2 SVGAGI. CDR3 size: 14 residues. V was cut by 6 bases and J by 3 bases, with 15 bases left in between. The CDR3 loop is CASSPPGGNYEQYF. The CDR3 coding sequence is TGTGCCAGCAGCCCGCCTGGGGGCAACTACGAGCAGTACTTC.

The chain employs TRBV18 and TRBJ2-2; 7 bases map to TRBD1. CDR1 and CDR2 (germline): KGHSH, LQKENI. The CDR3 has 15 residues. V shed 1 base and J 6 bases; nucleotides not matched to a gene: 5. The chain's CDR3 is CASSPQTGDAGELFF. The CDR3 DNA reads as TGTGCCAGCTCACCACAAACAGGGGACGCCGGGGAGCTGTTTTTT.

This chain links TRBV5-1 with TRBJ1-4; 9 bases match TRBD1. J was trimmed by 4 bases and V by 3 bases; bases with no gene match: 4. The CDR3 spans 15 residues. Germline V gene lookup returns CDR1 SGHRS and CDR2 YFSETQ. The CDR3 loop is CASSSPGQGNEKLFF. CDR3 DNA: TGCGCCAGCAGCTCTCCGGGACAGGGTAATGAAAAACTGTTTTTT. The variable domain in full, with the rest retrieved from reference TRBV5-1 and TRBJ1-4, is KAGVTQTPRYLIKTRGQQVTLSCSPISGHRSVSWYQQTPGQGLQFLFEYFSETQRNKGNFPGRFSGRQFSNSRSEMNVSTLELGDSALYLCASSSPGQGNEKLFFGSGTQLSVL.

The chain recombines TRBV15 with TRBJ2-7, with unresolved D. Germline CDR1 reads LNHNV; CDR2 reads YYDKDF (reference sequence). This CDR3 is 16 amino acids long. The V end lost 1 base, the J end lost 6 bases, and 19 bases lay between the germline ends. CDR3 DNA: TGTGCCACCAGCAGAGGATCCGAGGCCCCTAGGTCCGAGCAGTACTTC. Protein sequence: CATSRGSEAPRSEQYF.

CDR3 residues: CASSLGRGSTEAFF. In DNA form, the CDR3 reads TGTGCCAGCAGCTTAGGACGAGGGAGCACTGAAGCTTTCTTT. The V call is TRBV11-3, the J call TRBJ1-1, with D hard to call. This CDR3 is built from 14 residues. CDR1 and CDR2 (germline): SGHNT, YENEEA. The V end lost 1 base, the J end lost 4 bases, and 10 bases lay between the germline ends.

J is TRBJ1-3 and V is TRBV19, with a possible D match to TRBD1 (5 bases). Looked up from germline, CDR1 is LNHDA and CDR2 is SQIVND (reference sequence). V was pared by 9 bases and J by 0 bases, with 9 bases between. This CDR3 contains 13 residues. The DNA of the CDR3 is TGTGCCAGCGGAAGGGGCTCTGGAAACACCATATATTTT. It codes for CASGRGSGNTIYF.

The CDR3 DNA is TGTGCCAGTAGCGACAGAAACAATCAGCCCCAGCATTTT. As protein: CASSDRNNQPQHF. The rearrangement uses TRBV19 and TRBJ1-5; maybe TRBD1 (5 bases). This CDR3 region has 13 residues. Germline CDR1 reads LNHDA; CDR2 reads SQIVND (reference sequence). Trimming shortened V by 6 bases and J by 3 bases, and 9 bases separated the two germline ends.

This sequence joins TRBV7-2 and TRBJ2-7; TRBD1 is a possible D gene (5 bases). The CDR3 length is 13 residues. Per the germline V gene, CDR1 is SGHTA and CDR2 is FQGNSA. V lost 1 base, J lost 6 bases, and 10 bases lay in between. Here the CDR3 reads CASSLDQGGEQYF. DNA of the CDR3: TGTGCCAGCAGCTTAGACCAGGGCGGCGAGCAGTACTTC. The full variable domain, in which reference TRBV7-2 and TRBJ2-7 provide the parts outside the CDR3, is GAGVSQSPSNKVTEKGKDVELRCDPISGHTALYWYRQSLGQGLEFLIYFQGNSAPDKSGLPSDRFSAERTGGSVSTLTIQRTQQEDSAVYLCASSLDQGGEQYFGPGTRLTVT.

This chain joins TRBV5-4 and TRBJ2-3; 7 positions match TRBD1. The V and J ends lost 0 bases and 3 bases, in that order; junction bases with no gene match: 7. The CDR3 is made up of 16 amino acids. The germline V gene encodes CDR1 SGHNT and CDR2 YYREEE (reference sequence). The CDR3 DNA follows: TGTGCCAGCAGCTTGGGCATAGGGGGCAATACAGATACGCAGTATTTT. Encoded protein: CASSLGIGGNTDTQYF.

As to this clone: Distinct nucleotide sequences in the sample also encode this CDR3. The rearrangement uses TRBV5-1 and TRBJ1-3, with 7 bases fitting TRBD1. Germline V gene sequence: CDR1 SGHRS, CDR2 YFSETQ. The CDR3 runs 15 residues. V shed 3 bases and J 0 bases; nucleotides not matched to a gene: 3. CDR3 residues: CASSSTGDSGNTIYF. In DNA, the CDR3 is TGCGCCAGCAGCTCTACAGGGGACTCTGGAAACACCATATATTTT. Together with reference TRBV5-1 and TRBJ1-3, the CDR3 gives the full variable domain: KAGVTQTPRYLIKTRGQQVTLSCSPISGHRSVSWYQQTPGQGLQFLFEYFSETQRNKGNFPGRFSGRQFSNSRSEMNVSTLELGDSALYLCASSSTGDSGNTIYFGEGSWLTVV.